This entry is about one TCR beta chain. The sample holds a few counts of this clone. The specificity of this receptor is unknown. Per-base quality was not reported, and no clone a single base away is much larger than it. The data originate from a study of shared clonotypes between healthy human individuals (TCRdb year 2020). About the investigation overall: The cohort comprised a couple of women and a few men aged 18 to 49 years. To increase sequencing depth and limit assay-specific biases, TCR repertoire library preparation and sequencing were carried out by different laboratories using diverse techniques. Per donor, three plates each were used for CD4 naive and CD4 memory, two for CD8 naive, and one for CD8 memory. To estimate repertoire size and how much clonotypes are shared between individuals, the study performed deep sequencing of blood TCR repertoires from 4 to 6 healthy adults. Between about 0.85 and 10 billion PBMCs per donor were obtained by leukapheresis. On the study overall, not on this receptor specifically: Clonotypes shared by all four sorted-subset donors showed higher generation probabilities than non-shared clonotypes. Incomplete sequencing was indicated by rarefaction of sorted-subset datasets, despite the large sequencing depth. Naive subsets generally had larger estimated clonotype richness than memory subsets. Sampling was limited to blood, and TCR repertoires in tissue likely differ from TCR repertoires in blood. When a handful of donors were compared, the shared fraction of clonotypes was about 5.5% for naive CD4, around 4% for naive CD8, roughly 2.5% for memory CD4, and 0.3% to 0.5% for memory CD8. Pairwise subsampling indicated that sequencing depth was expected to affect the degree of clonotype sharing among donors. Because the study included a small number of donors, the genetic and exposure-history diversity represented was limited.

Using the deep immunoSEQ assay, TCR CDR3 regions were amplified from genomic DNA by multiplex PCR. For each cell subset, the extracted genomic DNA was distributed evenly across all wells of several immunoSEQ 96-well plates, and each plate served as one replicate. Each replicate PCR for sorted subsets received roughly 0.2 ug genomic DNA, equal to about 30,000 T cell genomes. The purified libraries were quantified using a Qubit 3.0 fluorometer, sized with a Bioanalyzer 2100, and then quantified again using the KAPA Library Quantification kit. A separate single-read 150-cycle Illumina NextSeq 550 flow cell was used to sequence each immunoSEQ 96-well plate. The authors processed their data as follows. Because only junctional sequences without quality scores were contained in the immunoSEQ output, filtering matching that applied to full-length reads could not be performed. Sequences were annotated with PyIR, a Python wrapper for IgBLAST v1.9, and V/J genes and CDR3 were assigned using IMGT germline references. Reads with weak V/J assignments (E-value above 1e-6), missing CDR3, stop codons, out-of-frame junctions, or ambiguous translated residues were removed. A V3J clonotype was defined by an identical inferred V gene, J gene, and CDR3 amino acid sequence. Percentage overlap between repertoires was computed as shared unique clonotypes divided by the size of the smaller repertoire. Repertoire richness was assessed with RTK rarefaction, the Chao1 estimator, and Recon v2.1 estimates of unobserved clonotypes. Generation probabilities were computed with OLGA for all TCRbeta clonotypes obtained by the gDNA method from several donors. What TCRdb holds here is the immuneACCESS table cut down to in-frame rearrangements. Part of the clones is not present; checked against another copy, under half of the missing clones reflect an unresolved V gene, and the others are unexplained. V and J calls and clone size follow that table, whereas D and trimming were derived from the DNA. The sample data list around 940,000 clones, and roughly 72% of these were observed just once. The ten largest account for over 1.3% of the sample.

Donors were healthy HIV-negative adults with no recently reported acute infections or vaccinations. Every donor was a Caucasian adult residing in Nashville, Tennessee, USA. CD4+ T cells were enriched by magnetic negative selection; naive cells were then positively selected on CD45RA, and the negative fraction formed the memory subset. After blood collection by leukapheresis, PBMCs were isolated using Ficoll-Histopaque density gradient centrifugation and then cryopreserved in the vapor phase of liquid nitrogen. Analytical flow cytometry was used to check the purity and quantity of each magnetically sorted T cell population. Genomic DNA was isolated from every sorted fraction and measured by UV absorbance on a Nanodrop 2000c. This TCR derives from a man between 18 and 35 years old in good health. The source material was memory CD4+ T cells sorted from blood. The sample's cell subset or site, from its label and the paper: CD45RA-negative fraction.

The CDR3 loop reads CASSMRESEAFF. Here is the DNA: TGTGCCAGTAGTATGAGGGAGTCAGAAGCTTTCTTT. Here the chain combines TRBV19 and TRBJ1-1, with the D gene too uncertain to name. The CDR3 covers 12 residues, taking in both the cysteine and the phenylalanine. Solely the CDR3 DNA is kept, with 36 bases framed from the first base. The germline V gene (reference sequence) gives CDR1 as LNHDA and CDR2 as SQIVND. V is shortened by 3 bases, J by 8 bases, and the region joining them spans 10 bases.